The T cell receptor beta chain described here comes from a study of blood T cell repertoires in COVID-19. The overall study: Researchers got acute and convalescent COVID-19 samples from the United States, Italy and Spain. PBMCs, B-cell-depleted T cells, or T cells provided the cDNA or gDNA that made up the material.

The CDR3 totals 15 residues. V was trimmed by 0 bases and J by 4 bases, leaving 12 bases between them. Germline V CDR1 and CDR2: LGHNA, YSLEER. In the original analysis: Reference gene primer amplification gave estimated nucleated cell counts. Data came from immunoSEQ multiplex PCR; TCRdb stores just in-frame clones and leaves some out. V and J calls and clone size come straight from that table; D and trimming were deduced from the DNA. This repertoire shows over 95,000 clones, 60% to 85% found once; its top ten account for approximately 18%. This chain links TRBV4-3 with TRBJ1-1, with D hard to call. What was sequenced was peripheral blood. This TCR derives from a woman of 80 years or more with active or convalescent COVID-19. Written as DNA, the CDR3 is TGCGCCAGCAGCCAAGATCTCTGGTCGGGCACTGAAGCTTTCTTT. It yields the protein CASSQDLWSGTEAFF.